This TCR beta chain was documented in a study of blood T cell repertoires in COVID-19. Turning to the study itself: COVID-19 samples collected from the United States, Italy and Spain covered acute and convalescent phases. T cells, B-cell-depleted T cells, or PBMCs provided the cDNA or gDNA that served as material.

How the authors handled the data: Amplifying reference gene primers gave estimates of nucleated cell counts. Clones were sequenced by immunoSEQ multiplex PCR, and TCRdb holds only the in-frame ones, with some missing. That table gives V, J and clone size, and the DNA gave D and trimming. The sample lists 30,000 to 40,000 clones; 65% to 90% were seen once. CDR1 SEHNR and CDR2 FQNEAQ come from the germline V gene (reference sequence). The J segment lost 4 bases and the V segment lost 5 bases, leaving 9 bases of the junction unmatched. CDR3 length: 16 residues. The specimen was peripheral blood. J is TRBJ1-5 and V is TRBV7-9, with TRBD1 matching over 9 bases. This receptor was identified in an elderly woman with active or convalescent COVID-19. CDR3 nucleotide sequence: TGTGCCAGCAGCAAGACGGGACAGGGCGTTAATCAGCCCCAGCATTTT. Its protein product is CASSKTGQGVNQPQHF.